A single sample gave rise to the 8 T cell receptor beta chains below, sequenced in a study of T-cell reconstitution after alpha-beta-depleted transplantation in children. The authors prepared the TCRbeta library with unique molecular identifiers. TCRdb reprocessed the PCR reads via MiXCR and lists one record per CDR3 protein. The sample shows 500,000 to 600,000 distinct CDR3 sequences, over 25% of them seen only once. The specimen comprised PBMCs from the stem cell graft donor, sampled from the stem cell graft. The source of these receptors is a human donor who donated a stem cell graft to a child with aplastic anemia.

The chain carries TRBV12-3 or TRBV12-4 and TRBJ2-2; the D gene is possibly TRBD2 (5 bases). The CDR3 runs 16 residues. V shed 5 bases and J shed 5 bases, with 18 bases lying between them. The chain's CDR3 is CASSHLYQEGTGELFF. The CDR3 nucleotides are TGTGCCAGCAGTCACCTCTACCAAGAGGGTACCGGGGAGCTGTTTTTT.

The CDR3 region has the DNA TGTGCCAGCAGTTTAAGTTTGCAGGGCCTCACTGAAGCTTTCTTT. It yields the protein CASSLSLQGLTEAFF. V and J are TRBV12-3 or TRBV12-4 and TRBJ1-1, with TRBD1 as a possible D gene (5 bases). There are 15 residues in the CDR3. V lost 2 bases and J 4 bases, leaving 14 bases between the germline ends.

This clonotype appeared a few times. In nucleotides, the CDR3 is TGTGCCAGCAGCGTAGCCGATGAGCAGTTCTTC. This gives the protein CASSVADEQFF. V is TRBV9 and J is TRBJ2-1; D unresolved. Germline-derived CDR1 and CDR2 are SGDLS and YYNGEE. The CDR3 is 11 amino acids. Trimming pared 0 bases from V and 8 bases from J, leaving 3 bases between.

The rearrangement joins TRBV12-3 or TRBV12-4 to TRBJ2-1; maybe TRBD1 (5 bases). V was clipped by 5 bases and J by 0 bases, with 14 bases between them. CDR3 length: 16 amino acids. The CDR3 DNA reads TGTGCCAGCAGTATGAGACAGCCTAGCTCCTACAATGAGCAGTTCTTC. Translated, it gives CASSMRQPSSYNEQFF.

In this sample, this clonotype turned up a few times. The chain has TRBV7-2 and TRBJ1-6, with D uncertain. Germline V CDR1 and CDR2: SGHTA, FQGNSA. Deletions cut 1 base from V and 6 bases from J, with 10 bases between. The CDR3 has 15 residues. CDR3 sequence: CASSLETSGNSPLHF. The CDR3 bases are TGTGCCAGCAGCTTAGAGACTTCTGGTAATTCACCCCTCCACTTT.

This clonotype has more than one count but fewer than ten. The chain is built from TRBV7-2 and TRBJ1-1; 10 bases map to TRBD1. J lost 4 bases, V lost 3 bases, and 5 bases had no gene match. CDR1 SGHTA and CDR2 FQGNSA come from the germline V gene. This CDR3 is 15 amino acids long. CDR3 in amino acids: CASSLGQGFATEAFF. CDR3 sequence (DNA): TGTGCCAGCAGCTTGGGACAGGGGTTTGCCACTGAAGCTTTCTTT.

This clonotype has only a few counts. DNA of the CDR3: TGTGCCAGCGGTAACAGGGACAGGTTATCTGAAGCTTTCTTT. This encodes CASGNRDRLSEAFF. The J gene is TRBJ1-1, the V gene TRBV12-3 or TRBV12-4; 8 positions agree with TRBD1. The V and J ends lost 8 bases and 6 bases, in that order; junction bases with no gene match: 11. This CDR3 is 14 amino acids long.

The V and J genes are TRBV11-1 and TRBJ2-1; D remains unclear. V lost 8 bases and J lost 5, with 13 bases in between. This CDR3 spans 13 amino acids. Germline-derived CDR1 and CDR2 are SGHAT and FQDESV (reference sequence). The CDR3 reads CASAGLSHNEQFF. DNA for the CDR3: TGTGCCAGCGCTGGCCTGTCCCACAATGAGCAGTTCTTC.